The 19 T cell receptor beta chains below come from one sample, sequenced in a study of CD8+CD57+ T cells in acquired aplastic anemia. Patients picked for sequencing had shown CD8+CD57+ cell expansion detected by flow cytometry. Genomic DNA was employed as the template in profiling TCR beta VDJ and CDR3. TCRdb re-analysed the reads in MiXCR, keeping a single row per CDR3 protein. The table includes a few hundred thousand distinct CDR3 sequences, approximately 57% detected once. The sample was sorted CD4+, CD8+, or CD8+CD57+ T cells (not recorded which) from PBMCs. The source is a human donor with aplastic anemia.

This clonotype came up a few times. The chain uses TRBV7-8 and TRBJ2-7, with 8 bases that match TRBD1. Unmatched junction bases numbered 0, after V lost 0 bases and J lost 2 bases. CDR3 length equals 14 residues. Germline assignment: CDR1 SGHVS and CDR2 FQNEAQ. The CDR3 DNA reads TGTGCCAGCAGCTTAGCGGGACAGGCCTACGAGCAGTACTTC. It is translated as CASSLAGQAYEQYF.

V usage is TRBV2 and J usage is TRBJ1-6, with 10 bases matching TRBD1. V trimming: 6 bases; J trimming: 4 bases; junction bases outside the gene matches: 6. The CDR3 has 16 amino acids. Germline lookup yields CDR1 SNHLY and CDR2 FYNNEI. CDR3 nucleotides: TGTGCCAGCAGAGGGGACAGGGGCATATATAATTCACCCCTCCACTTT. Protein product: CASRGDRGIYNSPLHF.

The rearrangement uses TRBV24-1 and TRBJ2-2; 11 bases are shared with TRBD2. The V and J ends lost 5 bases and 5 bases, in that order; junction bases with no gene match: 3. The CDR3 length is 15 residues. The germline V gene encodes CDR1 KGHDR and CDR2 SFDVKD. The CDR3 DNA reads as TGTGCCACCAGTGGGGCTAGCGGGGGGACCGGGGAGCTGTTTTTT. It encodes CATSGASGGTGELFF.

This clonotype has a handful of counts. The CDR3 loop reads CASSLADYATPLHF. CDR3 sequence (DNA): TGTGCCAGCAGCTTAGCGGACTACGCAACACCCCTCCACTTT. The chain employs TRBV7-8 and TRBJ1-6; D gene ambiguous. In germline, CDR1 is SGHVS, CDR2 FQNEAQ. The germline V and J ends were trimmed by 0 bases and 11 bases, with 11 bases remaining between them. This CDR3 has 14 amino acids. The full variable domain, its missing parts supplied by reference TRBV7-8 and TRBJ1-6, is GAGVSQSPRYKVAKRGQDVALRCDPISGHVSLFWYQQALGQGPEFLTYFQNEAQLDKSGLPSDRFFAERPEGSVSTLKIQRTQQEDSAVYLCASSLADYATPLHFGNGTRLTVT.

This clonotype was recorded a few times. The chain links TRBV27 to TRBJ1-2; D uncertain. Trimming removed 2 bases at V and 0 bases at J, with 4 bases between. The CDR3 is made up of 13 amino acids. Germline CDR1 is MNHEY and CDR2 is SMNVEV (reference sequence). CDR3 coding DNA: TGTGCCAGCAGTTTAACCCCTAACTATGGCTACACCTTC. Translation: CASSLTPNYGYTF.

This clonotype was seen at least ten times. The chain is built from TRBV7-3 and TRBJ2-5; TRBD2 agrees at 10 bases. The CDR3 is 19 residues long. Germline assignment: CDR1 SGHTA and CDR2 FQGTGA. V was clipped by 3 bases and J by 4 bases; unmatched bases: 17. As DNA, the CDR3 is TGTGCCAGCAGCTTCTACCGCCTTAGTAGCGGGGGGTGGGGAGAGACCCAGTACTTC. Protein product: CASSFYRLSSGGWGETQYF.

The V and J genes are TRBV7-8 and TRBJ1-2; no firm D call. Germline V CDR1 and CDR2: SGHVS, FQNEAQ. The ends were cut back, 5 bases at V and 8 bases at J, with 18 bases in the middle. The CDR3 contains 14 residues. CDR3 sequence (DNA): TGTGCCAGCAGCCGAAATATCAAGGGTGGGGGCTACACCTTC. Translation: CASSRNIKGGGYTF.

The rearrangement uses TRBV2 and TRBJ1-2; D uncertain. The CDR3 has 14 residues. The germline V and J ends were trimmed by 6 bases and 0 bases, with 11 bases remaining between them. Germline V lookup: CDR1 SNHLY, CDR2 FYNNEI. The CDR3 loop reads CASRGSTTNYGYTF. As DNA, the CDR3 is TGTGCCAGCAGGGGTTCCACCACTAACTATGGCTACACCTTC.

V is TRBV19 and J is TRBJ2-3; 10 bases line up with TRBD2. V dropped 10 bases and J dropped 0; count of bases not matched to a gene: 7. CDR3 length: 15 amino acids. Germline V gene sequence: CDR1 LNHDA, CDR2 SQIVND (reference sequence). The CDR3 is CATSSGGLSTDTQYF. CDR3 coding DNA: TGTGCCACCTCTAGCGGGGGCCTTAGCACAGATACGCAGTATTTT.

The V gene is TRBV7-3, the J gene TRBJ1-2, with D possibly TRBD1 on 6 matching bases. Per germline, CDR1 SGHTA and CDR2 FQGTGA. V was clipped by 3 bases and J by 7 bases, with 12 bases between them. CDR3 length: 13 residues. CDR3 bases: TGTGCCAGCAGCTTGGACAGAGATAGTGGCTACACCTTC. Protein sequence: CASSLDRDSGYTF.

The chain employs TRBV24-1 and TRBJ1-2, with no clear D. Germline V gene sequence: CDR1 KGHDR, CDR2 SFDVKD. Trimming cost V 5 bases and J 0 bases, with 6 bases left between them. The CDR3 is made up of 13 amino acids. The CDR3 reads CATSVWSNYGYTF. CDR3 nucleotides: TGTGCCACCAGTGTCTGGTCTAACTATGGCTACACCTTC.

This clonotype has a count of ten or more. V and J are TRBV25-1 and TRBJ1-4; D is uncertain. The CDR3 totals 15 residues. CDR1 MGHDK and CDR2 SYGVNS come from the germline V gene. V was shortened by 2 bases and J by 0 bases, with 7 bases between the two germline ends. The CDR3 DNA sequence: TGTGCCAGCAGTGAAACGGGGACAACTAATGAAAAACTGTTTTTT. Encoded protein: CASSETGTTNEKLFF.

This CDR3 is CASSLAGQGANYGYTF. CDR3 in DNA: TGTGCCAGCAGCTTAGCAGGACAGGGGGCAAACTATGGCTACACCTTC. The rearrangement uses TRBV7-9 and TRBJ1-2, with 11 bases matching TRBD1. The CDR3 is made up of 16 amino acids. V was pared by 0 bases and J by 2 bases, with 2 bases of the junction left unmatched. The germline V gene has CDR1 SEHNR and CDR2 FQNEAQ (reference sequence). The full variable domain, completed using reference TRBV7-9 and TRBJ1-2, is DTGVSQNPRHKITKRGQNVTFRCDPISEHNRLYWYRQTLGQGPEFLTYFQNEAQLEKSRLLSDRFSAERPKGSFSTLEIQRTEQGDSAMYLCASSLAGQGANYGYTFGSGTRLTVV.

As concerns this clonotype: Mismatch with germline at one junction end may stem from a read error. This chain connects TRBV20-1 to TRBJ2-7; tentative D call: TRBD2 (6 bases). The CDR3 consists of 16 residues. Germline V gene sequence: CDR1 DFQATT, CDR2 SNEGSKA (reference sequence). CDR3 region: CSASSSGPQADYEQYF. The CDR3 region has the DNA TGCAGTGCCAGCAGCTCCGGGCCCCAGGCGGACTACGAGCAATACTTC.

This clonotype was recorded many times. This chain uses TRBV27 with TRBJ2-7, with 8 positions matching TRBD1. The germline gives CDR1 MNHEY, CDR2 SMNVEV (reference sequence). This CDR3 region has 15 residues. J was trimmed by 7 bases and V by 1 base; bases with no gene match: 9. CDR3 nucleotide sequence: TGTGCCAGCAGTTTATACGGGACAGGTGCGCGGGAGCAGTACTTC. This encodes CASSLYGTGAREQYF.

The chain carries TRBV10-3 and TRBJ2-5; 10 bases map to TRBD2. Losses at the gene ends were 10 bases for V and 5 bases for J; bases not matched to a gene: 16. This CDR3 comprises 16 residues. Looked up from germline, CDR1 is ENHRY and CDR2 is SYGVKD. The CDR3 DNA sequence: TGTGCCACCAAGGGAGAGCTAGCGGGAGTGGACGAGACCCAGTACTTC. As protein: CATKGELAGVDETQYF.

The chain joins TRBV19 to TRBJ1-5; D call uncertain. V lost 4 bases and J lost 7, with 14 bases in between. This CDR3 comprises 14 residues. CDR1 is LNHDA and CDR2 is SQIVND in the germline V gene (reference sequence). CDR3 loop: CASSTWEQWQPQHF. CDR3 coding DNA: TGTGCCAGTAGTACATGGGAGCAATGGCAGCCCCAGCATTTT.

V is TRBV20-1 and J is TRBJ2-2, with 8 bases fitting TRBD2. Losses at the gene ends were 6 bases for V and 6 bases for J; bases not matched to a gene: 9. Germline V lookup: CDR1 DFQATT, CDR2 SNEGSKA (reference sequence). The length of the CDR3 is 14 residues. CDR3 sequence (DNA): TGCAGTGCCTTCGAGCCGGGGGGGGCCGGGGAGCTGTTTTTT. It encodes CSAFEPGGAGELFF.

The chain employs TRBV12-5 and TRBJ2-5, with 14 bases lining up with TRBD2. This CDR3 spans 15 amino acids. Germline V gives CDR1 LGHNT, CDR2 FRNRAP. The ends lost 6 bases at V and 5 bases at J; junction bases unmatched: 5. CDR3 nucleotides: TGTGCTAGTGGCGAGGGACTAGCGGGGGTGGAGACCCAGTACTTC. Translating it yields CASGEGLAGVETQYF. Together with reference TRBV12-5 and TRBJ2-5, the CDR3 gives the full variable domain: DARVTQTPRHKVTEMGQEVTMRCQPILGHNTVFWYRQTMMQGLELLAYFRNRAPLDDSGMPKDRFSAEMPDATLATLKIQPSEPRDSAVYFCASGEGLAGVETQYFGPGTRLLVL.